Here is one T cell receptor beta chain with its context. There is no known antigen for this receptor. Nothing much larger sits one base from this clone, and base qualities are not available. The immunoSEQ Assay, a bias-controlled multiplex PCR, was used to amplify TCRbeta CDR3 regions from genomic DNA. The paper's data handling went like this. Within the assay, amplification of reference gene primers was used to estimate how many nucleated cells each sample contained. To quantify the absolute abundance of each unique TCRbeta CDR3 rearrangement, sequence reads were collapsed and filtered. Productive Simpson clonality was computed per sample as the square root of Simpson's diversity index over productive rearrangements. TCRdb's version of the immuneACCESS table is confined to in-frame rearrangements and falls short of the full clone set. An unresolved V gene accounts for under half of the shortfall where checked; the remainder is of unknown origin. Clone size and the V and J calls come from that table; the DNA yielded D and trimming. The sample yields approximately 110,000 clones; roughly 85% were counted once. The biggest ten clones account for about 13% of the sample.

The sample belongs to a study of blood T cell repertoires in COVID-19 (dated by TCRdb to about 2020). With respect to the entire study: The collaborator samples originated in the United States, Italy and Spain and spanned the acute and convalescent phases of COVID-19. The prospective study material was composed of cDNA or gDNA derived from T cells, B-cell-depleted T cells, or PBMCs. The dataset comprised deeply sampled blood TCRbeta repertoires from subjects exposed to, actively infected with, or recovered from COVID-19. The repertoires were released in a freely available public database meant as a resource for research on the immune response to SARS-CoV-2. The samples were drawn from the first 160 participants of the ongoing ImmuneRACE study and from 950 to 1,500 subjects provided by 6 global collaborators. The sample metadata nearly always contained a de-identified subject ID, COVID-19 status, age in years and sex. Where available, HLA class I and class II types were taken from metadata supplied by the sample provider and were not determined by assay-based typing. The research as a whole found: The quantity of clinical and demographic metadata differed by source and by participant and was supplied without curation.

Whole blood was collected in K2EDTA tubes by collaborating institutions according to the institutions' own protocols. For TCRbeta analysis, collaborators shipped samples in one of three forms: frozen whole blood, isolated PBMCs, or DNA extracted from either of those sample types. V loses 0 bases at its end and J loses 1 base; junction bases beyond the gene matches: 3. The germline V gene specifies SGHRS as CDR1 and YFSETQ as CDR2. Taken from cysteine to phenylalanine, the CDR3 has 16 residues. CDR3 DNA is the only sequence kept; it has 48 bases, read in frame from the first base. The rearranged segments are TRBV5-1 and TRBJ2-4, and TRBD2 matches 8 of the central bases. Sequences were obtained from peripheral blood. The TCR comes from a human donor in a cohort sampled during active COVID-19. The CDR3 protein sequence reads: CASSLEVAGAKNIQYF. The DNA reads as follows: TGCGCCAGCAGCTTGGAGGTAGCGGGGGCCAAAAACATTCAGTACTTC.